The table lists the clone carrying this T cell receptor beta chain with a few counts. The antigen remains undetermined. One junction end does not reproduce the germline sequence, and a read error may be involved. This record belongs to a study of blood T cells in healthy people across ages. The study's findings and limits: Considered underestimates were the diversity estimates obtained from one million T cells. Unknown CMV status may confound age-related changes in expanded clones. Older age coincided with a roughly linear decline in TCR beta diversity per million T cells.

Germline V lookup: CDR1 SEHNR, CDR2 FQNEAQ (reference sequence). CDR3 length equals 15 residues. Per individual sample, total RNA of at least 5.5 micrograms was extracted. A second PCR, run for about 6 to 12 cycles, used a sample-barcoded 5' primer plus a J-beta primer mix. TCRdb passed the 5' RACE reads through MiXCR, listing each CDR3 protein once. The sample lists about 1,500,000 distinct CDR3 sequences, about 28% occurring once. This clonotype was sampled from a woman aged 25 to 39 in good health. V usage is TRBV7-9 and J usage is TRBJ2-3; possibly TRBD1 for D (6 bases). The sequencing sample was made of blood. CDR3 amino acids: CASSFTGRVTDTRYF. DNA for the CDR3: TGTGCCAGCAGCTTCACAGGGCGAGTCACAGATACGCGGTATTTT. The full variable domain, rest sourced from reference TRBV7-9 and TRBJ2-3, is DTGVSQNPRHKITKRGQNVTFRCDPISEHNRLYWYRQTLGQGPEFLTYFQNEAQLEKSRLLSDRFSAERPKGSFSTLEIQRTEQGDSAMYLCASSFTGRVTDTRYFGPGTRLTVL.